The 17 T cell receptor beta chains reported below all come from one sample, sequenced in a study of cytomegalovirus exposure and HLA in healthy donors. The PCR employed 60 Vbeta primers together with 13 Jbeta primers. Method: immunoSEQ multiplex PCR; TCRdb's copy keeps in-frame clones and lacks some. The table records over 95,000 clones, approximately 80% of them present only once. Sequenced material: PBMCs. All receptors derive from a man aged 35-49 years in good health and CMV-seronegative.

The chain employs TRBV11-2 and TRBJ2-7; D not certain. The V gene's germline CDR1 is SGHAT and CDR2 FQNNGV. This CDR3 has 11 amino acids. V was shortened by 3 bases and J by 3 bases, with 3 bases between the two germline ends. This CDR3 reads CASSFHYEQYF. For the CDR3, the DNA is TGTGCCAGCAGCTTCCACTACGAGCAGTACTTC. Supplemented by reference TRBV11-2 and TRBJ2-7, the full variable domain reads EAGVAQSPRYKIIEKRQSVAFWCNPISGHATLYWYQQILGQGPKLLIQFQNNGVVDDSQLPKDRFSAERLKGVDSTLKIQPAKLEDSAVYLCASSFHYEQYFGPGTRLTVT.

This clone was seen only a few times. The chain carries TRBV27 and TRBJ2-7, with TRBD2 matching 14 bases. The CDR3 length is 15 residues. CDR1 is MNHEY, CDR2 SMNVEV, per germline (reference sequence). V lost 3 bases to trimming and J lost 7 bases; unmatched junction nucleotides: 5. The chain's CDR3 is CASSLTSGRAWEQYF. CDR3 in DNA: TGTGCCAGCAGTTTGACTAGCGGGAGGGCCTGGGAGCAGTACTTC.

The CDR3 nucleotides are TGTGCCTGGAAGTTAACTAGCGGGGGGGCTGGGCAGTTCTTC. This sequence encodes CAWKLTSGGAGQFF. The rearrangement links TRBV30 to TRBJ2-1, with 13 bases matching TRBD2. This CDR3 has 14 amino acids. Trimming cost V 4 bases and J 12 bases; bases outside gene matches: 9. Germline values: CDR1 GTSNPN, CDR2 SVGIG (reference sequence).

Within the sample, this clone is medium-sized. The V and J genes are TRBV20-1 and TRBJ1-1; D is unclear. The CDR3 loop spans 11 amino acids. V lost 3 bases to trimming and J lost 8 bases, with 10 bases between them. Germline V lookup: CDR1 DFQATT, CDR2 SNEGSKA (reference sequence). The CDR3 is CSASLGREAFF. The CDR3 coding sequence is TGCAGTGCTAGTTTAGGGAGGGAAGCTTTCTTT.

The chain couples TRBV7-9 to TRBJ1-4; possibly TRBD1 for D (5 bases). The length of the CDR3 is 14 residues. Germline V gene sequence: CDR1 SEHNR, CDR2 FQNEAQ (reference sequence). The germline V and J ends were trimmed by 3 bases and 6 bases, with 11 bases remaining between them. The CDR3, as DNA: TGTGCCAGCAGCTTGTTCGCAGGGCATGAAAAACTGTTTTTT. It encodes CASSLFAGHEKLFF.

V usage is TRBV5-4 and J usage is TRBJ2-7, with TRBD1 matching over 9 bases. Germline V gene lookup returns CDR1 SGHNT and CDR2 YYREEE (reference sequence). The CDR3 loop spans 16 amino acids. V was pared by 4 bases and J by 7 bases, with 15 bases of the junction left unmatched. In DNA form, the CDR3 reads TGTGCCAGCAGCCCTGGACAGGGGAGTTTCGCGGGGGAGCAGTACTTC. This gives the protein CASSPGQGSFAGEQYF.

The chain links TRBV19 to TRBJ2-7, with D unresolved. Germline V lookup: CDR1 LNHDA, CDR2 SQIVND (reference sequence). V was clipped by 8 bases and J by 3 bases, with 8 bases between them. This CDR3 is 11 amino acids long. CDR3 coding DNA: TGTGCCAGTCTCCCGAGCTACGAGCAGTACTTC. Its translation: CASLPSYEQYF.

The chain is built from TRBV25-1 and TRBJ1-2; D is possibly TRBD1 (5 bases). Germline lookup yields CDR1 MGHDK and CDR2 SYGVNS. There are 13 residues in the CDR3. Trimming took 4 bases from V and 8 from J, leaving 14 bases between them. CDR3 residues: CASSGAGFLGYTF. CDR3 DNA sequence: TGTGCCAGCAGTGGGGCAGGGTTCCTCGGCTACACCTTC.

CDR3 bases: TGTGCCAGCAGTTACGGGGGCGGGAGGACGAGTGAGCAGTACTTC. It is translated as CASSYGGGRTSEQYF. This chain connects TRBV6-5 to TRBJ2-7, with 8 positions matching TRBD2. Germline CDR1 MNHEY, CDR2 SVGAGI. CDR3 length equals 15 residues. Losses at the gene ends were 2 bases for V and 7 bases for J; bases not matched to a gene: 10.

The chain has TRBV28 and TRBJ2-3, with D maybe TRBD1 (6 bases). The germline V gene encodes CDR1 MDHEN and CDR2 SYDVKM. CDR3 size: 14 residues. Trimming stripped 5 bases from V and 3 bases from J, with 12 bases between. Here the CDR3 DNA reads TGTGCCAGCAGTCACAATACAGGGACAGATACGCAGTATTTT. It translates to CASSHNTGTDTQYF.

The chain links TRBV4-2 to TRBJ2-3, with D maybe TRBD2 (5 bases). V lost 0 bases to trimming and J lost 2 bases, with 9 bases between them. The CDR3 is 15 amino acids. Germline CDR1 LGHNA, CDR2 YNFKEQ. The CDR3 nucleotides read TGTGCCAGCAGCCAAGAAGGCGGGCACACAGATACGCAGTATTTT. It translates to CASSQEGGHTDTQYF.

The chain couples TRBV7-2 to TRBJ2-7; unclear D gene. Trimming took off 4 bases at V and 0 bases at J, with 4 bases between the two ends. Germline lookup yields CDR1 SGHTA and CDR2 FQGNSA. This CDR3 has 12 residues. CDR3 amino acids: CASSSSSYEQYF. In DNA form, the CDR3 reads TGTGCCAGCAGCTCCAGCTCCTACGAGCAGTACTTC.

In its sample, this clone was seen a few times. V is TRBV11-1 and J is TRBJ2-1; TRBD2 aligns across 12 bases. The CDR3 is 16 residues long. Trimming at V came to 5 bases and at J to 5 bases, leaving 7 bases not matched to a gene. Germline CDR1 is SGHAT and CDR2 is FQDESV (reference sequence). The CDR3 sequence: CASSPRTSGAHNEQFF. The DNA for the CDR3 is TGTGCCAGCAGCCCCCGGACTAGCGGGGCCCACAATGAGCAGTTCTTC.

This clone was seen only once. This chain joins TRBV6-5 and TRBJ2-1; 9 nucleotides match TRBD2. The CDR3 length is 14 residues. The germline V gene has CDR1 MNHEY and CDR2 SVGAGI. V gave up 6 bases and J gave up 4 bases; unmatched junction bases: 4. CDR3 sequence reads: CASSRLAEYNEQFF. CDR3 coding DNA: TGTGCCAGCAGCCGACTAGCGGAATACAATGAGCAGTTCTTC.

This clone was seen only a few times. The chain links TRBV2 to TRBJ1-1, with D unresolved. The germline V gene encodes CDR1 SNHLY and CDR2 FYNNEI. Trimming removed 1 base from V and 4 bases from J, with 7 bases in between. There are 13 residues in the CDR3. The CDR3 nucleotides read TGTGCCAGCAGTGAAGGGGAGGCCACTGAAGCTTTCTTT. Residues: CASSEGEATEAFF.

The chain uses TRBV5-1 and TRBJ2-1, with D unclear. CDR3 length: 15 amino acids. The germline V gene encodes CDR1 SGHRS and CDR2 YFSETQ. V lost 0 bases to trimming and J lost 1 base, with 8 bases between them. In DNA, the CDR3 is TGCGCCAGCAGCTTGGACATTGGTTCCTACAATGAGCAGTTCTTC. Its translation is CASSLDIGSYNEQFF.

The chain recombines TRBV6-4 with TRBJ1-5; 10 bases match TRBD1. V trimming: 0 bases; J trimming: 6 bases; junction bases outside the gene matches: 8. Germline CDR1 MRHNA, CDR2 SNTAGT. The length of the CDR3 is 17 residues. CDR3 DNA sequence: TGTGCCAGCAGTGACTCGCACGCGACAGGGGGCATTCAGCCCCAGCATTTT. It encodes CASSDSHATGGIQPQHF.